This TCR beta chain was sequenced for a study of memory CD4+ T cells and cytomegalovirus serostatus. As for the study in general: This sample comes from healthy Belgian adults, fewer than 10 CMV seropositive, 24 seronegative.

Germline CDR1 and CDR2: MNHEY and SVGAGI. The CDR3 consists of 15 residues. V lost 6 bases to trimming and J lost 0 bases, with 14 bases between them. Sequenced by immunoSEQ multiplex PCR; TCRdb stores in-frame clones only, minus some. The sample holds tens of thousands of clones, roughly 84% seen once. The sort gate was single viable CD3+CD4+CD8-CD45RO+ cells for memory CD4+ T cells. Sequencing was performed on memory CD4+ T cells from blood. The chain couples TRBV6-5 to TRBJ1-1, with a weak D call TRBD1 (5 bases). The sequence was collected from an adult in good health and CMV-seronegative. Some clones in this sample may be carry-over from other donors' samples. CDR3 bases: TGTGCCAGCAGGGATTTTACAGGAGTGAACACTGAAGCTTTCTTT. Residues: CASRDFTGVNTEAFF.